The 11 T cell receptor beta chains below were found in one sample sequenced in a study of vaccination effects on CD4 cells after COVID-19. Their antigens remain unidentified. Repertoires were generated with immunoSEQ multiplex PCR, while TCRdb's copy carries only in-frame clones and drops some. This sample carries 70,000 to 95,000 clones, 74% of them seen once, and the ten largest clones take more than 1.5%. Viral peptide pools were used in the ViraFEST assay to expand antigen-specific CD4+ T cells, and sequencing came afterward. CD4+ T cell isolation took place after nine to eleven days of culture. Here the sequenced sample was CD4+ T cells from PBMCs cultured with HCoV-229E spike peptides, taken before COVID-19 vaccination. Every receptor here comes from a human donor who received a COVID-19 vaccine.

The chain carries TRBV4-3 and TRBJ2-1; unclear D gene. The V end lost 2 bases, the J end lost 10 bases, and 12 bases lay between the germline ends. CDR1 and CDR2 (germline): LGHNA, YSLEER. The CDR3 has 13 amino acids. The CDR3: CASSQQTQREQFF. The DNA for the CDR3 is TGCGCCAGCAGCCAACAAACCCAAAGGGAGCAGTTCTTC.

The CDR3 DNA follows: TGTGCCAGCAGTGGTATAGTGATCCGAGGAACAGATACGCAGTATTTT. Translated: CASSGIVIRGTDTQYF. V is TRBV2 and J is TRBJ2-3; D not certain. With 4 bases removed from V and 3 bases from J, the gap between germline ends came to 17 bases. This CDR3 is built from 16 residues. CDR1 and CDR2 (germline): SNHLY, FYNNEI.

The sample holds a few counts of this clone. V and J are TRBV11-2 and TRBJ1-6, with 7 bases matching TRBD1. The junction had 8 bases not matched to a gene; V was cut back by 5 bases and J by 7 bases. This CDR3 has 15 amino acids. Germline V gene sequence: CDR1 SGHAT, CDR2 FQNNGV. CDR3 in amino acids: CASSVDRPQNSPLHF. The CDR3 DNA follows: TGTGCCAGCAGCGTGGACAGGCCCCAAAATTCACCCCTCCACTTT.

The chain employs TRBV19 and TRBJ1-2; 7 bases line up with TRBD1. The CDR3 covers 14 residues. V shed 5 bases and J 2 bases; nucleotides not matched to a gene: 5. From germline, CDR1 is LNHDA and CDR2 SQIVND (reference sequence). CDR3: CASSVGQMNYGYTF. CDR3 DNA: TGTGCCAGTAGTGTGGGACAGATGAACTATGGCTACACCTTC.

This clone was recorded a few times. This chain joins TRBV5-4 and TRBJ2-1, with D tentatively TRBD1 or TRBD2 (5 bases each). This CDR3 is built from 14 residues. Germline V gene data show CDR1 as SGHNT and CDR2 as YYREEE (reference sequence). V gave up 1 base and J gave up 6 bases, with 11 bases separating them. Written as DNA, the CDR3 is TGTGCCAGCAGCTTGCCGGGGCTCGGCAATGAGCAGTTCTTC. Translated: CASSLPGLGNEQFF.

This clone was found once. Here the CDR3 DNA reads TGTGCCAGCTCACCCTCACGGGTTGGAGAGACCCAGTACTTC. Translating gives CASSPSRVGETQYF. The chain carries TRBV18 and TRBJ2-5, with D hard to call. Trimming stripped 3 bases from V and 4 bases from J, with 12 bases between. CDR3 length equals 14 residues. Germline V CDR1 and CDR2: KGHSH, LQKENI. The variable domain in full, completed from reference TRBV18 and TRBJ2-5, reads NAGVMQNPRHLVRRRGQEARLRCSPMKGHSHVYWYRQLPEEGLKFMVYLQKENIIDESGMPKERFSAEFPKEGPSILRIQQVVRGDSAAYFCASSPSRVGETQYFGPGTRLLVL.

This clone was seen a few times. The J gene is TRBJ1-4, the V gene TRBV7-8; a weak D match, TRBD1 (6 bases). CDR3 size: 15 residues. V lost 5 bases and J 7 bases, leaving 17 bases between the germline ends. Germline V gene lookup returns CDR1 SGHVS and CDR2 FQNEAQ. The CDR3 DNA reads TGTGCCAGCAGCACCCGCCAGGGGCTGGGTGAAAAACTGTTTTTT. Its protein is CASSTRQGLGEKLFF.

In this sample, this clone turned up a few times. The chain carries TRBV5-5 and TRBJ2-7, with 8 bases lining up with TRBD1. The CDR3 sequence is 14 residues long. V lost 4 bases and J lost 4; bases outside the gene matches: 7. Looked up from germline, CDR1 is SGHKS and CDR2 is YYEKEE (reference sequence). CDR3: CASSPGTGDYEQYV. Written as DNA, the CDR3 is TGTGCCAGCAGCCCCGGGACAGGCGATTACGAGCAGTACGTC.

V is TRBV3-1 (or the pseudogene TRBV3-2) and J is TRBJ1-2; 7 bases line up with TRBD1. There are 14 residues in the CDR3. In germline, CDR1 is LGHDT, CDR2 YNNKEL (reference sequence). V gave up 3 bases and J gave up 2 bases; unmatched junction bases: 3. CDR3 amino acids: CASSHQGDNYGYTF. The CDR3 DNA reads as TGTGCCAGCAGCCACCAGGGGGACAACTATGGCTACACCTTC.

The chain has TRBV6-2 or TRBV6-3 and TRBJ2-5, with unresolved D. Trimming took 2 bases from V and 1 from J, leaving 11 bases between them. This CDR3 spans 15 amino acids. Looked up from germline, CDR1 is MNHEY and CDR2 is SVGEGT. The CDR3: CASSYEVALQETQYF. The CDR3 region has the DNA TGTGCCAGCAGTTACGAGGTAGCCCTCCAAGAGACCCAGTACTTC.

The DNA of the CDR3 is TGTGCCAGCAGCCCGGGACAGTCCCCTTGGTCACCCCTCCACTTT. Translation: CASSPGQSPWSPLHF. The V gene is TRBV7-2, the J gene TRBJ1-6; 7 bases line up with TRBD1. J gave up 10 bases and V 5 bases, and 11 bases lay outside the gene matches. Germline V CDR1 and CDR2: SGHTA, FQGNSA. The CDR3 extends over 15 amino acids.